The clone carrying this T cell receptor (beta chain) appeared a few times. What it binds is not known. The V and J ends lost 9 bases and 6 bases respectively, with 14 bases between them. The CDR3 has 13 residues. Germline CDR1 KGHDR, CDR2 SFDVKD. The memory fraction was CD4+CD45RO+CD25- cells. Notes on the study in general: Tumor Treg TCRs overlapped most with tumor naive CD4+ cells. Whole repertoires were not studied in the larger cohort, only one V-J beta rearrangement.

Full-length variable regions came from constant-region reverse primers plus semi-nested Nested Universal Primer A PCR. Each CDR3 protein is one row after TCRdb ran MiXCR on the 5' RACE reads. The repertoire holds 55,000 to 80,000 distinct CDR3 sequences, roughly 22% seen once, with about 3% in the top ten. The receptor comes from a female donor with breast cancer. The sequencing sample was made of memory CD4+ T cells sorted from a lymph node. Subset: memory CD4+ T cells, CD4+CD45RO+CD25-. V gene TRBV24-1 combines with J gene TRBJ2-4; the D gene is possibly TRBD1 (6 bases). Here the CDR3 DNA reads TGTGCCACCGGGAAACAGGGTACAAACATTCAGTACTTC. Translating it yields CATGKQGTNIQYF.